The clone carrying this T cell receptor (beta chain) was seen only a few times. Its antigen is unidentified. TCRdb re-analysed the reads in MiXCR, keeping a single row per CDR3 protein. This table has approximately 350,000 distinct CDR3 sequences, roughly a third appearing once. These data originate in a study of T cell repertoires in cytomegalovirus infection. Overall study findings and caveats: Ex vivo responses were dominated by HLA-C-restricted CMV-specific TCR beta clonotypes. Cumulative public TCR beta family frequency identified CMV carriers with the relevant HLA.

In germline, CDR1 is DFQATT, CDR2 SNEGSKA (reference sequence). With 1 base clipped from V and 6 bases from J, the junction kept 6 bases outside the gene matches. The CDR3 has 15 amino acids. The clonotype was recovered from a human donor in good health (CMV status not recorded). Some clones in this sample may be carry-over from other donors' samples. This chain connects TRBV20-1 to TRBJ2-1; TRBD1 matches 10 bases. The sequencing here drew on cultured PBMCs, taken from culture after CMV antigen stimulation. The CDR3 DNA follows: TGCAGTGCTAGAGGGGACAGGGGAACGGGCAATGAGCAGTTCTTC. It codes for CSARGDRGTGNEQFF.